This T cell receptor (beta chain) was recorded in a study of blood T cell repertoires in COVID-19 (TCRdb year 2020). In terms of the full investigation: Samples covering the acute and convalescent phases of COVID-19 were provided by collaborators in the United States, Italy and Spain. The material from the prospective study consisted of cDNA or gDNA derived from T cells, B-cell-depleted T cells, or PBMCs. Subjects who had been exposed to COVID-19, were actively infected with it, or had recovered from it provided the deeply sampled blood TCRbeta repertoires that made up the dataset. A freely available public database, intended as a resource for researchers studying the immune response to SARS-CoV-2, is where the repertoires were released. The samples were drawn from the first 160 participants of the ongoing ImmuneRACE study and from some 1,300 subjects provided by 6 global collaborators. Sample metadata almost always included a de-identified subject ID, COVID-19 status, age in years and sex. Where available, HLA class I and class II types were obtained from metadata supplied by the sample provider rather than from assay-based typing.

Here is what the overall study found, with its caveats: The amount of clinical and demographic metadata varied by source and participant and was provided uncurated.

TCRbeta CDR3 regions were amplified from genomic DNA by means of the immunoSEQ Assay, a bias-controlled multiplex PCR. The paper's processing steps were these. Within the assay, amplification of reference gene primers was used to estimate how many nucleated cells each sample contained. To quantify the absolute abundance of each unique TCRbeta CDR3 rearrangement, sequence reads were collapsed and filtered. Productive Simpson clonality was computed per sample as the square root of Simpson's diversity index over productive rearrangements. The clones in this table, taken by TCRdb from immuneACCESS, are in-frame only. Not every clone is retained; where verified, under half of the shortfall comes from an unresolved V gene, and the cause of the rest is unknown. The D gene and trimming were derived from the DNA, and the V and J assignments and clone size from that table. The sample table shows some 340,000 clones, and around 87% are seen once. The ten largest clones add up to 5.3% of the sample.

Inclusive of the bounding cysteine and phenylalanine, the CDR3 is 14 residues long. Of all the DNA, just the CDR3 is kept, 42 bases in frame from base 1. Trimming removed 8 bases from V and 3 bases from J, leaving 17 bases between the germline ends. In the germline V gene (reference sequence), CDR1 corresponds to MNHEY and CDR2 to SMNVEV. Note on this clone: The clone's antigen remains unknown. Base quality data are lacking; no much larger clone is found one base away.

In the prospective study, participants were about 18 to 100 years old, resided in around 25 geographic areas of the United States, and were enrolled through a virtual design. In the prospective study, participants were assigned to cohorts based on the clinical history participants reported in a screening survey and a study questionnaire. For ImmuneRACE Cohort 3, a participant was defined as recovered based on two consecutive negative NP/OP PCR tests, clearance by a healthcare professional, or resolution of symptoms. In the prospective study, mobile phlebotomists collected whole blood, serum and a nasopharyngeal or oropharyngeal swab from each participant. Prospective study participants could optionally give additional blood draws and questionnaires over a roughly two-month period. Before DNA extraction, blood samples from the prospective study were shipped at room temperature or frozen.

Rearrangement joined TRBV27 to TRBJ2-7; the D gene is perhaps TRBD2, from 5 matching bases. The sequence came from a woman younger than 45 who had recovered from COVID-19. Sequencing was done on a sample of PBMCs or T cells enriched from blood (not recorded which). The CDR3 protein: CASFPSPGSYEQYF. The nucleotides are TGTGCCAGCTTCCCCTCCCCGGGGAGCTACGAGCAGTACTTC.